The next 32 T cell receptor beta chains were all read from a single sample in a study of blood T cell repertoires in COVID-19. Method: immunoSEQ multiplex PCR; TCRdb's copy keeps in-frame clones and lacks some. The sample records 350,000 to 450,000 clones, approximately 90% being singletons. The sequenced material came from PBMCs or T cells enriched from blood (not recorded which). These TCRs come from a man aged 30 to 45 who had recovered from COVID-19.

This chain joins TRBV5-8 and TRBJ1-5, with 7 bases lining up with TRBD1. V lost 4 bases and J lost 10; bases outside the gene matches: 11. Germline V CDR1 and CDR2: SGHTS, YDEGEE. The CDR3 totals 14 residues. The DNA of the CDR3 is TGTGCCAGCAGCGAGGGGACAGAAATCAGCCCCCAGCATTTT. The encoded protein is CASSEGTEISPQHF. The full variable domain, in which reference TRBV5-8 and TRBJ1-5 provide the parts outside the CDR3, is EAGVTQSPTHLIKTRGQQATLRCSPISGHTSVYWYQQALGLGLQFLLWYDEGEERNRGNFPPRFSGRQFPNYSSELNVNALELEDSALYLCASSEGTEISPQHFGDGTRLSIL.

This clone showed up just once. The V call is TRBV14, the J call TRBJ1-2, with unresolved D. Germline CDR1 SGHDN, CDR2 FVKESK. Trimming stripped 4 bases from V and 7 bases from J, with 19 bases between. The CDR3 is 15 amino acids. The CDR3: CASSRVLSAAGGYTF. CDR3 in DNA: TGTGCCAGCAGCCGAGTCCTATCCGCCGCGGGTGGCTACACCTTC.

This chain's CDR3 is CATSAHSNQPQHF. CDR3 DNA sequence: TGTGCCACCAGTGCCCATAGCAATCAGCCCCAGCATTTT. The gene calls are TRBV24-1 and TRBJ1-5, with D unclear. Germline CDR1 reads KGHDR; CDR2 reads SFDVKD. V was pared by 5 bases and J by 0 bases, with 4 bases between. CDR3 length: 13 amino acids.

V gene TRBV19 combines with J gene TRBJ1-1; 7 bases are shared with TRBD1. Unmatched junction bases numbered 9, after V lost 4 bases and J lost 4 bases. The CDR3 contains 15 residues. Germline CDR1 LNHDA, CDR2 SQIVND (reference sequence). The CDR3 here is CASSKHRGDTTEAFF. DNA for the CDR3: TGTGCCAGTAGTAAACACAGGGGTGATACCACTGAAGCTTTCTTT.

The J gene is TRBJ2-3, the V gene TRBV6-5; D not certain. Per germline, CDR1 MNHEY and CDR2 SVGAGI. CDR3 length: 13 amino acids. V was trimmed by 0 bases and J by 6 bases, leaving 7 bases between them. In nucleotides, the CDR3 is TGTGCCAGCAGTTACTCGAGATTTGATACGCAGTATTTT. Protein: CASSYSRFDTQYF.

The chain uses TRBV6-5 and TRBJ1-3, with D tentatively TRBD1 (6 bases). Trimming left V 6 bases short and J 0 bases short, with 12 bases between. CDR3 length equals 15 residues. CDR1 and CDR2 (germline): MNHEY, SVGAGI. The CDR3 loop reads CASRTQGSSGNTIYF. The CDR3 DNA reads TGTGCCAGCAGAACACAGGGCTCCTCTGGAAACACCATATATTTT.

Concerning this clone itself: Within the sample, other DNA sequences also encode this same CDR3. CDR3 amino acids: CASSQAGINQPQHF. The CDR3 DNA is TGTGCCAGCAGCCAAGCCGGGATCAATCAGCCCCAGCATTTT. The chain couples TRBV3-1 (or the pseudogene TRBV3-2) to TRBJ1-5; D is undetermined. CDR3 length: 14 residues. The germline V gene encodes CDR1 LGHDT and CDR2 YNNKEL (reference sequence). V was trimmed by 1 base and J by 3 bases, leaving 7 bases between them.

The genes are TRBV15 and TRBJ1-5; D unresolved. Trimming left V 6 bases short and J 1 base short, with 7 bases between. The V gene's germline CDR1 is LNHNV and CDR2 YYDKDF (reference sequence). This CDR3 region has 13 residues. For the CDR3, the DNA is TGTGCCACCAGTGAGTCGAGCAATCAGCCCCAGCATTTT. It yields the protein CATSESSNQPQHF.

The genes are TRBV5-5 and TRBJ2-1; TRBD1 matches 8 bases. This CDR3 has 15 residues. With 0 bases clipped from V and 10 bases from J, the junction kept 9 bases outside the gene matches. The germline V gene has CDR1 SGHKS and CDR2 YYEKEE (reference sequence). The CDR3 coding sequence is TGTGCCAGCAGCTTGGTGCAGGGGGCGCAGTGGGAGCAGTTCTTC. Its translation: CASSLVQGAQWEQFF.

In this sample, this clone turned up a few times. The V gene is TRBV3-1 (or the pseudogene TRBV3-2), the J gene TRBJ2-7; D is unresolved. V was clipped by 1 base and J by 3 bases, with 7 bases between them. The CDR3 loop spans 13 amino acids. CDR1 is LGHDT and CDR2 is YNNKEL in the germline V gene (reference sequence). The CDR3 coding sequence is TGTGCCAGCAGCCAAGCAGCGTACTACGAGCAGTACTTC. This sequence encodes CASSQAAYYEQYF.

The genes are TRBV7-2 and TRBJ1-1; 7 bases are a match to TRBD1. Germline values: CDR1 SGHTA, CDR2 FQGNSA. The V segment lost 4 bases and the J segment 5 bases; nucleotides outside the gene matches: 7. This CDR3 contains 14 residues. In DNA form, the CDR3 reads TGTGCCAGCAGCTACACAGGGGCAGGGACTGAAGCTTTCTTT. Its protein product is CASSYTGAGTEAFF.

The rearrangement joins TRBV7-2 to TRBJ1-2, with a possible D match to TRBD1 (5 bases). V dropped 6 bases and J dropped 8 bases, with 19 bases sitting between them. Germline V gene lookup returns CDR1 SGHTA and CDR2 FQGNSA. This CDR3 has 14 residues. Here the CDR3 reads CASSPGRVSGGYTF. Here the CDR3 DNA reads TGTGCCAGCAGTCCAGGGAGGGTGAGTGGAGGCTACACCTTC.

The chain joins TRBV5-1 to TRBJ2-2, with TRBD1 as a possible D gene (5 bases). CDR3 length: 16 amino acids. The germline V and J ends were trimmed by 4 bases and 0 bases, with 13 bases remaining between them. Germline-derived CDR1 and CDR2 are SGHRS and YFSETQ. The CDR3 spells CASSRETGTNTGELFF. The CDR3 DNA follows: TGCGCCAGCAGCCGTGAAACAGGAACGAACACCGGGGAGCTGTTTTTT.

V gene TRBV19 combines with J gene TRBJ2-2; possibly TRBD1 for D (5 bases). In germline, CDR1 is LNHDA, CDR2 SQIVND (reference sequence). The CDR3 consists of 12 residues. Trimming took off 5 bases at V and 9 bases at J, with 10 bases between the two ends. The CDR3 loop is CASSVQAWELFF. Written as DNA, the CDR3 is TGTGCCAGTAGTGTACAGGCCTGGGAGCTGTTTTTT.

The rearrangement joins TRBV3-1 (or the pseudogene TRBV3-2) to TRBJ2-4; TRBD1 matches at 7 bases. Germline lookup yields CDR1 LGHDT and CDR2 YNNKEL (reference sequence). J gave up 3 bases and V 3 bases, and 8 bases lay outside the gene matches. CDR3 length: 16 amino acids. CDR3 bases: TGTGCCAGCAGCCAGGGTGACAGGGTGGACAAAAACATTCAGTACTTC. Amino acids: CASSQGDRVDKNIQYF.

This chain links TRBV30 with TRBJ2-7, with 9 bases matching TRBD2. This CDR3 region has 17 residues. CDR1 and CDR2 (germline): GTSNPN, SVGIG (reference sequence). V gave up 2 bases and J gave up 0 bases; unmatched junction bases: 11. The CDR3 DNA is TGTGCCTGGAGTCCCTCCCCCGCGGGAGGGTACTCCTACGAGCAGTACTTC. Protein product: CAWSPSPAGGYSYEQYF.

The chain joins TRBV6-1 to TRBJ2-7, with D maybe TRBD2 (6 bases). V gave up 2 bases and J gave up 4 bases, with 12 bases separating them. Germline V gene lookup returns CDR1 MNHNS and CDR2 SASEGT. CDR3 length equals 14 residues. DNA of the CDR3: TGTGCCAGCAGTGAATTTTTAGCGGAATACGAGCAGTACTTC. It translates to CASSEFLAEYEQYF.

V usage is TRBV19 and J usage is TRBJ1-1, with 7 bases matching TRBD1. Germline V CDR1 and CDR2: LNHDA, SQIVND (reference sequence). CDR3 length equals 12 residues. The junction had 3 bases not matched to a gene; V was cut back by 7 bases and J by 4 bases. The CDR3, as DNA: TGTGCCAGTACTTCAGGGGGCACTGAAGCTTTCTTT. Its protein product is CASTSGGTEAFF.

The gene calls are TRBV7-9 and TRBJ2-7; maybe TRBD2 (6 bases). V was clipped by 7 bases and J by 6 bases, with 13 bases between them. CDR1 and CDR2 from the germline V gene are SEHNR and FQNEAQ (reference sequence). This CDR3 comprises 12 residues. CDR3 coding DNA: TGTGCCAGCACCCTAGCCGGGGGCGAGCAGTACTTC. Amino acid sequence: CASTLAGGEQYF.

The V call is TRBV7-2, the J call TRBJ1-2, with a tentative D call TRBD1 (5 bases). V lost 0 bases and J lost 6, with 14 bases in between. This CDR3 contains 15 residues. Germline CDR1 is SGHTA and CDR2 is FQGNSA. The CDR3 DNA is TGTGCCAGCAGCTTAGCGCTAATAGGAGGGGATGGCTACACCTTC. It specifies CASSLALIGGDGYTF. The full variable domain, with the rest looked up from reference TRBV7-2 and TRBJ1-2, is GAGVSQSPSNKVTEKGKDVELRCDPISGHTALYWYRQSLGQGLEFLIYFQGNSAPDKSGLPSDRFSAERTGGSVSTLTIQRTQQEDSAVYLCASSLALIGGDGYTFGSGTRLTVV.

This chain connects TRBV30 to TRBJ1-5; no clear D. The CDR3 has 12 residues. CDR1 is GTSNPN, CDR2 SVGIG, per germline (reference sequence). Trimming shortened V by 0 bases and J by 8 bases, and 8 bases separated the two germline ends. This CDR3 reads CAWSVDKEPQHF. The CDR3 nucleotides read TGTGCCTGGAGTGTAGACAAGGAGCCCCAGCATTTT. The entire variable domain, with the rest obtained from reference TRBV30 and TRBJ1-5, is as follows: SQTIHQWPATLVQPVGSPLSLECTVEGTSNPNLYWYRQAAGRGLQLLFYSVGIGQISSEVPQNLSASRPQDRQFILSSKKLLLSDSGFYLCAWSVDKEPQHFGDGTRLSIL.

As concerns this clone: The same CDR3 also results from other DNA sequences found in this sample. The rearrangement joins TRBV19 to TRBJ1-5; the match to TRBD1 covers 7 bases. This CDR3 has 13 amino acids. After removal of 7 bases from V and 7 bases from J, the junction contained 7 bases not matched to a gene. The germline CDR1 and CDR2 sequences are LNHDA and SQIVND (reference sequence). The CDR3 is CASTPGGRQPQHF. Written as DNA, the CDR3 is TGTGCCAGTACTCCAGGGGGACGGCAGCCCCAGCATTTT.

A few counts support this clone. The chain is built from TRBV4-1 and TRBJ2-5; 8 nucleotides line up with TRBD1. The germline V gene encodes CDR1 MGHRA and CDR2 YSYEKL. This CDR3 has 18 residues. V trimming: 4 bases; J trimming: 2 bases; junction bases outside the gene matches: 15. DNA for the CDR3: TGCGCCAGCAGCCGCCGAAGATCCGGGACAGGTGAACAAGAGACCCAGTACTTC. Its translation is CASSRRRSGTGEQETQYF.

The V call is TRBV4-1, the J call TRBJ2-2; 13 nucleotides agree with TRBD2. The CDR3 runs 18 residues. V was clipped by 0 bases and J by 5 bases; unmatched bases: 6. Germline lookup yields CDR1 MGHRA and CDR2 YSYEKL. CDR3 nucleotides: TGCGCCAGCAGCCAAGACGGACTAGCGGGAGTATATACCGGGGAGCTGTTTTTT. Amino acids: CASSQDGLAGVYTGELFF.

The rearrangement links TRBV9 to TRBJ1-2; 7 nucleotides align to TRBD1. Trimming at V came to 0 bases and at J to 4 bases, leaving 6 bases not matched to a gene. The CDR3 loop spans 15 amino acids. CDR1 is SGDLS and CDR2 is YYNGEE in the germline V gene. The CDR3 coding sequence is TGTGCCAGCAGCGTAGGAGGGACAGACCTCTATGGCTACACCTTC. It translates to CASSVGGTDLYGYTF.

The chain combines TRBV19 with TRBJ1-2; 7 bases match TRBD1. The CDR3 is 14 residues long. Germline CDR1 LNHDA, CDR2 SQIVND (reference sequence). Germline trimming cut 6 bases from V and 4 bases from J; bases unmatched to any gene: 8. The CDR3 spells CASRGTANLYGYTF. Written as DNA, the CDR3 is TGTGCCAGTAGGGGGACAGCTAACCTCTATGGCTACACCTTC.

The chain has TRBV27 and TRBJ2-4; TRBD1 might be the D (5 bases). The germline CDR1 and CDR2 sequences are MNHEY and SMNVEV (reference sequence). The CDR3 has 16 residues. Trimming took 5 bases from V and 2 from J, leaving 16 bases between them. The DNA of the CDR3 is TGTGCCAGCAGTCCCGCCAGGGATTGGACCAAAAACATTCAGTACTTC. Amino acid sequence: CASSPARDWTKNIQYF.

The chain has TRBV18 and TRBJ2-7; tentatively, D is TRBD1 (6 bases). V was trimmed by 6 bases and J by 2 bases, leaving 11 bases between them. Per the germline V gene, CDR1 is KGHSH and CDR2 is LQKENI. This CDR3 region has 13 residues. DNA for the CDR3: TGTGCCAGCTCGCCGGGACAACCCTACGAGCAGTACTTC. Residues: CASSPGQPYEQYF.

The rearrangement uses TRBV27 and TRBJ1-4, with no clear D. The ends were cut back, 6 bases at V and 0 bases at J, with 8 bases in the middle. CDR3 length: 14 residues. Germline V gene lookup returns CDR1 MNHEY and CDR2 SMNVEV (reference sequence). Here the CDR3 reads CASSKLATNEKLFF. The CDR3 nucleotides read TGTGCCAGCAGCAAACTTGCAACTAATGAAAAACTGTTTTTT.

In DNA, the CDR3 is TGTGCCAGCAGCCCACCCGGGTCCAGCCCAACCGGGGAGCTGTTTTTT. Encoded protein: CASSPPGSSPTGELFF. The V gene is TRBV3-1 (or the pseudogene TRBV3-2), the J gene TRBJ2-2, with no clear D. The CDR3 is 16 amino acids. Germline V gene data show CDR1 as LGHDT and CDR2 as YNNKEL (reference sequence). The V and J ends lost 4 bases and 5 bases respectively, with 17 bases between them.

The chain is built from TRBV19 and TRBJ1-2; D gene unclear. Trimming stripped 5 bases from V and 3 bases from J, with 7 bases between. The CDR3 covers 12 residues. Germline lookup yields CDR1 LNHDA and CDR2 SQIVND (reference sequence). The CDR3 DNA reads TGTGCCAGTAGTCGACAAGACTATGGCTACACCTTC. Translation gives CASSRQDYGYTF. The complete variable domain, with remaining parts taken from reference TRBV19 and TRBJ1-2, reads DGGITQSPKYLFRKEGQNVTLSCEQNLNHDAMYWYRQDPGQGLRLIYYSQIVNDFQKGDIAEGYSVSREKKESFPLTVTSAQKNPTAFYLCASSRQDYGYTFGSGTRLTVV.

The chain has TRBV4-1 and TRBJ2-1, with 12 bases that match TRBD2. V was pared by 3 bases and J by 8 bases, with 5 bases of the junction left unmatched. CDR1 and CDR2 (germline): MGHRA, YSYEKL. This CDR3 is built from 15 residues. The CDR3 DNA sequence: TGCGCCAGCAGCCATCCTAGCGGGAGGGCCGATGAGCAGTTCTTC. This translates into CASSHPSGRADEQFF.